One and the same sample provided the 16 T cell receptor beta chains below, sequenced in a study of T cell repertoires in cytomegalovirus infection. The antigens of these receptors remain unknown. TCRdb independently ran MiXCR on the reads; one entry per CDR3 protein. The data contain 650,000 to 850,000 distinct CDR3 sequences, almost 30% of them singletons. The source material was cultured CD8+ T cells from PBMCs, sampled from culture after CMV antigen stimulation. Receptors were obtained from a human donor in good health (CMV status not recorded). Some clones in this sample may be carry-over from other donors' samples.

The chain uses TRBV6-8 and TRBJ2-1; either TRBD1 or TRBD2 may fit D (5 bases each). The CDR3 consists of 17 residues. Germline V lookup: CDR1 MNHGY, CDR2 SAAAGT. Trimming shortened V by 5 bases and J by 4 bases, and 21 bases separated the two germline ends. The CDR3 DNA reads as TGTGCCAGCAGTCTATTCCCACAGCCCGGGGCGTACAATGAGCAGTTCTTC. Amino acid sequence: CASSLFPQPGAYNEQFF.

The rearrangement uses TRBV6-1 and TRBJ2-3; tentative D call: TRBD1 (5 bases). Germline values: CDR1 MNHNS, CDR2 SASEGT. Trimming took off 5 bases at V and 4 bases at J, with 19 bases between the two ends. There are 16 residues in the CDR3. The CDR3 DNA is TGTGCCAGCAGTTTAAAGGCAGGGCGTTCTGCAGATACGCAGTATTTT. It is translated as CASSLKAGRSADTQYF.

This clonotype has a handful of counts. The V call is TRBV12-3 or TRBV12-4, the J call TRBJ1-1; D is unclear. The CDR3 spans 14 residues. Trimming removed 1 base at V and 11 bases at J, with 17 bases between. The CDR3 DNA reads as TGTGCCAGCAGTTTAGGCCCTGGTCCCCTGGGGGCTTTCTTT. This sequence encodes CASSLGPGPLGAFF.

Concerning this clonotype itself: One end of the junction varies from germline; a read error may be responsible. V usage is TRBV7-8 and J usage is TRBJ2-3, with TRBD1 identical over 8 bases. CDR1 and CDR2 (germline): SGHVS, FQNEAQ. CDR3 length equals 15 residues. CDR3 in amino acids: CASCFRGRGTDTQYF. CDR3 DNA: TGTGCCAGCTGCTTCAGGGGGCGAGGCACAGATACGCAGTATTTT.

The table lists this clonotype with a few counts. This chain joins TRBV11-2 and TRBJ2-3; 9 bases match TRBD1. The V gene end was trimmed by 1 base and the J gene end by 5 bases; junction bases not matched to a gene: 1. This CDR3 has 14 amino acids. Germline V gene sequence: CDR1 SGHAT, CDR2 FQNNGV. As DNA, the CDR3 is TGTGCCAGCAGCTTAGGACAGGGGGTAGATACGCAGTATTTT. The encoded protein is CASSLGQGVDTQYF.

The V call is TRBV20-1, the J call TRBJ2-3; TRBD1 matches at 12 bases. Germline CDR1 and CDR2: DFQATT and SNEGSKA (reference sequence). The J segment lost 2 bases and the V segment lost 0 bases, leaving 9 bases of the junction unmatched. The length of the CDR3 is 18 residues. CDR3 DNA sequence: TGCAGTGCTAGAGAATTTCCGGGACAGGGGGCTGTCACAGATACGCAGTATTTT. Amino acid sequence: CSAREFPGQGAVTDTQYF.

This chain joins TRBV11-1 and TRBJ1-2; maybe TRBD1 (5 bases). The CDR3 covers 15 residues. Trimming took off 1 base at V and 2 bases at J, with 11 bases between the two ends. Germline lookup yields CDR1 SGHAT and CDR2 FQDESV (reference sequence). The CDR3 loop is CASSLGGAWNYGYTF. DNA of the CDR3: TGTGCCAGCAGCTTAGGAGGGGCGTGGAACTATGGCTACACCTTC.

This clonotype has more than one count but fewer than ten. This rearrangement joins TRBV5-1 to TRBJ1-2, with 10 bases that match TRBD1. CDR3 length: 16 amino acids. The germline V gene encodes CDR1 SGHRS and CDR2 YFSETQ. V shed 3 bases, J shed 3 bases, and the junction held 8 bases outside the gene matches. As DNA, the CDR3 is TGCGCCAGCAGCTCAAAATCGACAGGGGGCGACTATGGCTACACCTTC. Residues: CASSSKSTGGDYGYTF.

Only a few counts were recorded for this clonotype. The CDR3 nucleotides are TGTGCCAGTAGTATTCGGGCAGGGACCTACAATGAGCAGTTCTTC. It specifies CASSIRAGTYNEQFF. This chain connects TRBV19 to TRBJ2-1; the D gene is possibly TRBD1 (5 bases). Trimming took 3 bases from V and 2 from J, leaving 11 bases between them. CDR1 is LNHDA, CDR2 SQIVND, per germline (reference sequence). CDR3 length equals 15 residues.

The chain employs TRBV20-1 and TRBJ1-1; 7 nucleotides line up with TRBD1. The CDR3 extends over 16 amino acids. CDR1 DFQATT and CDR2 SNEGSKA come from the germline V gene (reference sequence). The V segment lost 0 bases and the J segment 4 bases; nucleotides outside the gene matches: 11. CDR3 sequence (DNA): TGCAGTGCTAGAGAGAATTACAGGGGCCTCAGCACTGAAGCTTTCTTT. This sequence encodes CSARENYRGLSTEAFF.

The V and J genes are TRBV10-3 and TRBJ2-1; 8 bases fit TRBD1. CDR3 length equals 17 residues. Germline values: CDR1 ENHRY, CDR2 SYGVKD. Trimming at V came to 6 bases and at J to 5 bases, leaving 15 bases not matched to a gene. Here the CDR3 reads CAISATRTGLTDNEQFF. The CDR3 nucleotides are TGTGCCATCAGCGCTACCCGGACAGGGTTAACCGACAATGAGCAGTTCTTC.

This clonotype was counted a few times. The V and J genes are TRBV7-6 and TRBJ1-2, with D possibly being TRBD1 (5 bases). Looked up from germline, CDR1 is SGHVS and CDR2 is FNYEAQ. With 5 bases removed from V and 1 base from J, the gap between germline ends came to 14 bases. The length of the CDR3 is 15 residues. CDR3 DNA: TGTGCCAGCAGCCCGACAGTTACTAATAACTATGGCTACACCTTC. It specifies CASSPTVTNNYGYTF.

In DNA form, the CDR3 reads TGTGCCAGCAGCCAAACGAACCCGGGGCATGGCTACACCTTC. It specifies CASSQTNPGHGYTF. The chain is built from TRBV9 and TRBJ1-2; the D gene is possibly TRBD1 (5 bases). This CDR3 spans 14 amino acids. From germline, CDR1 is SGDLS and CDR2 YYNGEE. Trimming cost V 4 bases and J 6 bases, with 16 bases left between them. The variable domain in full, completed from reference TRBV9 and TRBJ1-2, reads DSGVTQTPKHLITATGQRVTLRCSPRSGDLSVYWYQQSLDQGLQFLIQYYNGEERAKGNILERFSAQQFPDLHSELNLSSLELGDSALYFCASSQTNPGHGYTFGSGTRLTVV.

The rearrangement uses TRBV6-1 and TRBJ2-7, with a tentative D call TRBD2 (5 bases). The ends were cut back, 3 bases at V and 3 bases at J, with 12 bases in the middle. Germline V gene sequence: CDR1 MNHNS, CDR2 SASEGT. The CDR3 totals 14 residues. This CDR3 is CASSEGEFSYEQYF. The CDR3 DNA is TGTGCCAGCAGTGAGGGAGAATTCAGCTACGAGCAGTACTTC.

For this clonotype: Germline is not matched at one junction end, which may reflect a read error. This chain connects TRBV12-3 or TRBV12-4 to TRBJ1-3; no clear D gene. The length of the CDR3 is 11 residues. CDR3 DNA: TGTGCCAGCAGTTCTGGAAACACCGTATATTTT. Amino acid sequence: CASSSGNTVYF.

This clonotype was counted at least ten times. CDR3 region: CASSLVADYNEQFF. The CDR3 nucleotides read TGTGCCAGCAGCTTAGTGGCAGACTACAATGAGCAGTTCTTC. This rearrangement joins TRBV7-8 to TRBJ2-1; D unclear. The CDR3 length is 14 residues. V lost 1 base and J lost 3, with 7 bases in between. Germline V gene sequence: CDR1 SGHVS, CDR2 FQNEAQ.